The TCR beta chain described here comes from a study of beta chain features in type 1 diabetes. Overall study results and limits: Type 1 diabetes patients showed a moderate but significant shortening of TCRB CDR3s in all four CD4+ subsets.

Investigators reverse transcribed all isolated RNA, so they sequenced expressed TCRB transcripts. TCRdb keeps only in-frame clones here, not all; method: immunoSEQ multiplex PCR. The table records about 150,000 clones, approximately 8% of them present only once. V lost 2 bases and J 1 base, leaving 6 bases between the germline ends. This CDR3 is built from 14 residues. CDR1 and CDR2 (germline): MNHEY, SVGAGI. Turning to this clone: No antigen is known for it.

This TCR came from a woman aged 40-49 years with type 1 diabetes. V is TRBV6-5 and J is TRBJ1-5, with D hard to call. Sequencing was done on a sample of central memory CD4+ T cells from blood. This chain's CDR3 is CASSYEESNQPQHF. The CDR3 DNA sequence: TGTGCCAGCAGTTACGAGGAGAGCAATCAGCCCCAGCATTTT.